This TCR beta chain was identified in a study of Ad26.COV2.S vaccination and SARS-CoV-2 variants. Overall study results and limits: Placebo and vaccine recipients had non-spike TCR breadth that was similar. Estimates derived from TCR breadth and depth analyses may have underestimated total T cell responses. Vaccinated individuals (as opposed to placebo recipients) had higher spike-specific TCR breadth. Substantial breadth in spike-specific CD8+ and CD4+ T cell responses was reportedly seen after vaccination.

Regarding this clone: Its antigen remains unidentified.

The data were produced by immunoSEQ multiplex PCR, yet TCRdb's version contains in-frame clones alone and is incomplete. Of approximately 340,000 clones in the sample, about 90% were seen once. The CDR3 consists of 14 residues. V lost 3 bases, J lost 3 bases, and 12 bases lay in between. Germline V gene lookup returns CDR1 SGDLS and CDR2 YYNGEE. The receptor comes from a human donor who had recovered from COVID-19. Sequencing was performed on peripheral blood, taken after recovery from COVID-19. The V and J genes are TRBV9 and TRBJ1-2; D is perhaps TRBD1 (6 bases). The CDR3 spells CASSAGGGHYGYTF. CDR3 DNA sequence: TGTGCCAGCAGCGCCGGGGGGGGCCACTATGGCTACACCTTC.